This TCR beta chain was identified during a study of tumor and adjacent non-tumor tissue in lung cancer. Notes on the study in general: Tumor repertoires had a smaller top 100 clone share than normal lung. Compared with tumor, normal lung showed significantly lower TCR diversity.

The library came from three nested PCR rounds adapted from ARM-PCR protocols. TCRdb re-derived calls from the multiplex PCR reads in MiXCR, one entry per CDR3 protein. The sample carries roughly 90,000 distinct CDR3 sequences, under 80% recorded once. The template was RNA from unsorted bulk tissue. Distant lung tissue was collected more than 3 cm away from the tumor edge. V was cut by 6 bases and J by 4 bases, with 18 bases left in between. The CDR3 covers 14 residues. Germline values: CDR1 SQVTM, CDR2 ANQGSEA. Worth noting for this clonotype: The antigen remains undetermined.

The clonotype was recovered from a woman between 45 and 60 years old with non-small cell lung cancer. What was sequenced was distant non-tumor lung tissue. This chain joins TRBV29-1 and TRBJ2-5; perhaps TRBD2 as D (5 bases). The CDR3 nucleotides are TGCAGCGTCGGGGATGGCTCAAACCTAGAGACCCAGTACTTC. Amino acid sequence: CSVGDGSNLETQYF. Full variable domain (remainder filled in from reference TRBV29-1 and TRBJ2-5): SAVISQKPSRDICQRGTSLTIQCQVDSQVTMMFWYRQQPGQSLTLIATANQGSEATYESGFVIDKFPISRPNLTFSTLTVSNMSPEDSSIYLCSVGDGSNLETQYFGPGTRLLVL.